The next 11 T cell receptor beta chains were all read from a single sample in a study of shared clonotypes between healthy human individuals. Sequencing used immunoSEQ multiplex PCR; TCRdb keeps in-frame clones, though not all of them. The sample gives 2 million to 2.5 million clones, around 93% of which show up once; 0.3% to 0.4% is in the top ten. The sample comprised naive CD4+ T cells from PBMCs. As to subset: CD45RA+ positively selected. The source of these receptors is a man in his late teens or twenties in good health. Some clones in this sample may be carry-over from other donors' samples.

This rearrangement joins TRBV28 to TRBJ2-1; D is ambiguous. V was cut by 1 base and J by 11 bases, with 9 bases left in between. Germline loops: CDR1 MDHEN, CDR2 SYDVKM. The CDR3 is 12 residues long. DNA for the CDR3: TGTGCCAGCAGTTTATTGGCGGACCAGCAGTTCTTC. It yields the protein CASSLLADQQFF.

The chain combines TRBV7-9 with TRBJ2-1; 8 bases agree with TRBD1. The CDR3 is 17 residues long. V dropped 1 base and J dropped 0; count of bases not matched to a gene: 5. In germline, CDR1 is SEHNR, CDR2 FQNEAQ (reference sequence). CDR3 sequence (DNA): TGTGCCAGCAGCTTAGACAGGGGGTTTAGCTCCTACAATGAGCAGTTCTTC. Its translation: CASSLDRGFSSYNEQFF.

The V and J genes are TRBV5-1 and TRBJ2-3, with D possibly matching TRBD1 (5 bases). The V end lost 4 bases, the J end lost 1 base, and 16 bases lay between the germline ends. CDR1 and CDR2 from the germline V gene are SGHRS and YFSETQ. The length of the CDR3 is 16 residues. CDR3 protein: CASSGNRGLGTDTQYF. CDR3 bases: TGCGCCAGCAGCGGAAATAGGGGCTTAGGCACAGATACGCAGTATTTT.

J is TRBJ2-7 and V is TRBV13; a weak D match, TRBD2 (6 bases). Trimming removed 5 bases from V and 2 bases from J, with 13 bases in between. Germline V CDR1 and CDR2: PRHDT, FYEKMQ (reference sequence). This CDR3 contains 14 residues. CDR3 residues: CASSPRGPTYEQYF. As DNA, the CDR3 is TGTGCCAGCAGCCCGCGGGGCCCGACCTACGAGCAGTACTTC.

The chain combines TRBV6-5 with TRBJ1-2, with unresolved D. The CDR3 consists of 15 residues. CDR1 is MNHEY, CDR2 SVGAGI, per germline. The V gene lost 2 bases and the J gene lost 4 bases, with 14 bases spanning the gap. The CDR3 DNA sequence: TGTGCCAGCAGTTACCGTCAGCATTATGCCTATGGCTACACCTTC. It encodes CASSYRQHYAYGYTF.

The V and J genes are TRBV4-3 and TRBJ2-2; TRBD2 matches 7 bases. This CDR3 is 15 amino acids long. CDR1 is LGHNA, CDR2 YSLEER, per germline. V lost 3 bases and J lost 8; bases outside the gene matches: 9. CDR3 nucleotide sequence: TGCGCCAGCAGCCATTTAGGACTAGGGGAGGGGGAGCTGTTTTTT. Its translation: CASSHLGLGEGELFF.

The chain's CDR3 is CASSFGTARAYEQYF. In DNA, the CDR3 is TGTGCCAGCAGCTTCGGGACGGCCCGCGCCTACGAGCAGTACTTC. J is TRBJ2-7 and V is TRBV7-3, with D perhaps being TRBD1 or TRBD2 (5 bases each). With 3 bases removed from V and 2 bases from J, the gap between germline ends came to 14 bases. Per germline, CDR1 SGHTA and CDR2 FQGTGA. This CDR3 spans 15 amino acids. Full variable domain (outside the CDR3, taken from reference TRBV7-3 and TRBJ2-7): GAGVSQTPSNKVTEKGKYVELRCDPISGHTALYWYRQSLGQGPEFLIYFQGTGAADDSGLPNDRFFAVRPEGSVSTLKIQRTERGDSAVYLCASSFGTARAYEQYFGPGTRLTVT.

The chain combines TRBV25-1 with TRBJ1-1; D gene ambiguous. The V end lost 5 bases, the J end lost 5 bases, and 9 bases lay between the germline ends. Germline V gives CDR1 MGHDK, CDR2 SYGVNS. The CDR3 sequence is 12 residues long. In nucleotides, the CDR3 is TGTGCCAGCAGTCCCCCCGGGACTGAAGCTTTCTTT. This gives the protein CASSPPGTEAFF.

V is TRBV18 and J is TRBJ2-1; 12 nucleotides line up with TRBD2. The CDR3 covers 18 residues. V dropped 3 bases and J dropped 9; count of bases not matched to a gene: 15. Per the germline V gene, CDR1 is KGHSH and CDR2 is LQKENI. The CDR3 DNA follows: TGTGCCAGCTCACCCTATGGGTATGCTAGCGGGAGGGCCGTTGAGCAGTTCTTC. Translated: CASSPYGYASGRAVEQFF.

The J gene is TRBJ1-2, the V gene TRBV7-6; 9 positions match TRBD1. CDR1 SGHVS and CDR2 FNYEAQ come from the germline V gene. CDR3 length: 20 amino acids. V trimming: 4 bases; J trimming: 1 base; junction bases outside the gene matches: 19. As DNA, the CDR3 is TGTGCCAGCAGCTCGTCTATTTCCGGACAGGGGTCTTTCAATAACTATGGCTACACCTTC. Protein sequence: CASSSSISGQGSFNNYGYTF.

The genes are TRBV25-1 and TRBJ2-3; the D gene is possibly TRBD1 (5 bases). Germline CDR1 MGHDK, CDR2 SYGVNS. Trimming took off 5 bases at V and 3 bases at J, with 12 bases between the two ends. The CDR3 runs 14 residues. CDR3 nucleotide sequence: TGTGCCAGCAGTCATCCGACAGAAACAGATACGCAGTATTTT. Protein product: CASSHPTETDTQYF. Using reference TRBV25-1 and TRBJ2-3 for the parts outside the CDR3, the full variable domain is EADIYQTPRYLVIGTGKKITLECSQTMGHDKMYWYQQDPGMELHLIHYSYGVNSTEKGDLSSESTVSRIRTEHFPLTLESARPSHTSQYLCASSHPTETDTQYFGPGTRLTVL.